This T cell receptor (beta chain) was sequenced during a study of human T cells and chemical hapten exposure. As for the study in general: DPC at 0.01% went onto the upper back in patch tests, read at 6 days. Study-wide points: No alteration of TCRs above 1 in 1000 frequency was seen with DPC sensitization. Higher patch test scores went with higher counts of PT1 expanded TCRs.

In TCRdb, the RACE reads were re-called with MiXCR into one record per CDR3 protein. Of about 160,000 distinct CDR3 sequences in the sample, roughly a quarter were seen once. Trimming stripped 3 bases from V and 3 bases from J, with 16 bases between. CDR3 length: 15 residues. The germline CDR1 and CDR2 sequences are SGDLS and YYNGEE. Specified time point: patch test 3, about 24 weeks after DPC sensitization. The treatment denotes: therapeutic diphenylcyclopropenone sensitization with weekly scalp DPC. The donor pool consisted of alopecia patients aged 18 to 70 years, considered suitable for DPC. Notes on this clonotype: The antigen is unknown.

The sequencing here drew on whole blood, taken in connection with sensitization to the hapten diphenylcyclopropenone (DPC). The receptor's source is a young woman with alopecia areata. Some clones in this sample may be carry-over from other donors' samples. The rearrangement joins TRBV9 to TRBJ2-7; D tentatively fits TRBD1 or TRBD2 (5 bases each). CDR3 bases: TGTGCCAGCAGCGCCCACCGGGACCTCAACTACGAGCAGTACTTC. Protein: CASSAHRDLNYEQYF.